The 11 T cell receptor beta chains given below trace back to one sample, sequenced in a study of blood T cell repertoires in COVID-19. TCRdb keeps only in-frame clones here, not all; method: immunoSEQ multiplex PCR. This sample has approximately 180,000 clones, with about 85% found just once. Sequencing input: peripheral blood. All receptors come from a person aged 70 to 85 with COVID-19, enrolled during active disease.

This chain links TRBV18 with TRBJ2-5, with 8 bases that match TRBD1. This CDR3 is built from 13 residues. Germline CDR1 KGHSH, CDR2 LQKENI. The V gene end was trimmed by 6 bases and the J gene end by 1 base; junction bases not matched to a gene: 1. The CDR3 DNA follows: TGTGCCAGCTCCGGACAGGGCCAAGAGACCCAGTACTTC. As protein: CASSGQGQETQYF. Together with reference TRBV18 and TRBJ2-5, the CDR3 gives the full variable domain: NAGVMQNPRHLVRRRGQEARLRCSPMKGHSHVYWYRQLPEEGLKFMVYLQKENIIDESGMPKERFSAEFPKEGPSILRIQQVVRGDSAAYFCASSGQGQETQYFGPGTRLLVL.

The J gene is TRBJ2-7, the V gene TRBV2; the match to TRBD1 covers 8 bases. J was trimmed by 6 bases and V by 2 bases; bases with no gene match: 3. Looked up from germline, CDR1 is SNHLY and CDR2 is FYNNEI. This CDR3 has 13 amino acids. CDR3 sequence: CASSERTGLEQYF. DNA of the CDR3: TGTGCCAGCAGTGAAAGGACAGGGCTCGAGCAGTACTTC.

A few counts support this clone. CDR3 residues: CASSLVPPGQGSYGYTF. The CDR3 DNA sequence: TGTGCCAGCAGCTTGGTTCCCCCCGGACAGGGGTCCTATGGCTACACCTTC. The V and J genes are TRBV5-5 and TRBJ1-2; 9 bases are shared with TRBD1. Germline lookup yields CDR1 SGHKS and CDR2 YYEKEE (reference sequence). This CDR3 is built from 17 residues. V lost 0 bases and J lost 4; bases outside the gene matches: 10.

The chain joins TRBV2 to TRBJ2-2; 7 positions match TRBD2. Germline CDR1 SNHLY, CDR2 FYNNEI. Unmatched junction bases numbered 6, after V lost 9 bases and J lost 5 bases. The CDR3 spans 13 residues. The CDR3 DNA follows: TGTGCCAGTCAGAGAGCGGGAACCGGGGAGCTGTTTTTT. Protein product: CASQRAGTGELFF.

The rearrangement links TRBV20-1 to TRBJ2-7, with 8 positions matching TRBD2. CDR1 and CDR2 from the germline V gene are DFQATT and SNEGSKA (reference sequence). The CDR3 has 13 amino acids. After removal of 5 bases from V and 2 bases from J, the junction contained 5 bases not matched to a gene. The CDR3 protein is CSACGTRTYEQYF. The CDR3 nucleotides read TGCAGTGCTTGTGGGACTAGGACCTACGAGCAGTACTTC.

CDR3 sequence: CASRSGQGIYEQYF. The CDR3 DNA is TGTGCCAGCAGGTCGGGACAGGGGATCTACGAGCAGTACTTC. The chain is built from TRBV2 and TRBJ2-7, with 10 bases that match TRBD1. This CDR3 comprises 14 residues. Germline V gene lookup returns CDR1 SNHLY and CDR2 FYNNEI. Trimming took 6 bases from V and 3 from J; bases not matched to a gene: 5.

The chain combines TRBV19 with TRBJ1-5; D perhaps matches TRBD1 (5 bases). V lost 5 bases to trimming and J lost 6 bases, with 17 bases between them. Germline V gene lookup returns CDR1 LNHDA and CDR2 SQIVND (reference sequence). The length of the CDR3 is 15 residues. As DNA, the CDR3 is TGTGCCAGTAGTGGGGCGCGCGACCCCACTCAGCCCCAGCATTTT. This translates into CASSGARDPTQPQHF.

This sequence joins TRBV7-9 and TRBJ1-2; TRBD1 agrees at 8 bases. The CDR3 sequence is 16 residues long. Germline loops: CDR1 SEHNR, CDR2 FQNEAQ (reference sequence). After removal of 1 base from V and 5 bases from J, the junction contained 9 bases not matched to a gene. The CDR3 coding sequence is TGTGCCAGCAGCTTAGAGTTCTCGACAGGGGAATATGGCTACACCTTC. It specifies CASSLEFSTGEYGYTF.

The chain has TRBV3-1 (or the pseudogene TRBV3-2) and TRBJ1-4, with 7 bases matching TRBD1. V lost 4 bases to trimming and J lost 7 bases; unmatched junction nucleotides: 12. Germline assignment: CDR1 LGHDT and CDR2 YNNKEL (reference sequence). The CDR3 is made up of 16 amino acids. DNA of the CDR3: TGTGCCAGCAGCCGCACCGGGGACAGTACCCTTGAAAAACTGTTTTTT. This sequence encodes CASSRTGDSTLEKLFF.

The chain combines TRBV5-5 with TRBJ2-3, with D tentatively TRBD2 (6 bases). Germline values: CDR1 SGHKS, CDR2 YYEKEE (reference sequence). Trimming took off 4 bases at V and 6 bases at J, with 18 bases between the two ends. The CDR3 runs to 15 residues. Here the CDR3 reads CASSRRGARWDTQYF. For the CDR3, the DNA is TGTGCCAGCAGCAGGCGGGGAGCTCGATGGGATACGCAGTATTTT.

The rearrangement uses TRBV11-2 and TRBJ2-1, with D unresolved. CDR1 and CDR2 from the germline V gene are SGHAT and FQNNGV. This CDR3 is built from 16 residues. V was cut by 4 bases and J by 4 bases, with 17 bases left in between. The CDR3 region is CASSSQTEWRYNEQFF. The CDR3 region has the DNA TGTGCCAGCAGCTCGCAGACGGAGTGGCGGTACAATGAGCAGTTCTTC.